One T cell receptor (beta chain) is described in this entry. The data were taken from a study of blood T cell repertoires in COVID-19. Study summary: The analysed material was cDNA or gDNA that came from T cells, B-cell-depleted T cells, or PBMCs.

Per the original data handling: Amplification of reference gene primers was used by the study to estimate nucleated cell counts. Method: immunoSEQ multiplex PCR; TCRdb's copy keeps in-frame clones and lacks some. That table is the source of V, J and clone size, and D and trimming were worked out from the DNA. The sample has about 120,000 clones; 85% to 90% are singletons. V trimming: 8 bases; J trimming: 0 bases; junction bases outside the gene matches: 9. Germline CDR1 is SQVTM and CDR2 is ANQGSEA. This CDR3 contains 15 residues. The chain recombines TRBV29-1 with TRBJ2-1, with 8 bases matching TRBD2. Sequenced material: peripheral blood. The receptor comes from a man between 65 and 79 years old with active or convalescent COVID-19. CDR3 sequence (DNA): TGCAGCTCACCCGGACGGGAGGGCTCCTACAATGAGCAGTTCTTC. This gives the protein CSSPGREGSYNEQFF.